The 18 T cell receptor beta chains given below trace back to one sample, sequenced in a study of T cell clonotyping in hematopoietic cell transplantation. Profiled with immunoSEQ multiplex PCR; TCRdb holds only in-frame clones, not every one. This table holds fewer than 1,500 clones, approximately 64% found once. The input for sequencing was peripheral blood mononuclear cells, taken 100 days after allogeneic stem cell transplant. The receptors derive from a female patient in her 60s who had an allogeneic stem cell transplant, so the T cells may come from the graft donor. Some clones in this sample may be carry-over from other donors' samples.

Only one count was recorded for this clone. DNA of the CDR3: TGTGCCAGCAGTTACTCGGAGGGAAATTCACCCCTCCACTTT. This translates into CASSYSEGNSPLHF. V and J are TRBV6-5 and TRBJ1-6; D gene ambiguous. The CDR3 has 14 residues. Germline V gene sequence: CDR1 MNHEY, CDR2 SVGAGI. V was clipped by 0 bases and J by 7 bases, with 7 bases between them.

This clone came up a few times. The rearrangement joins TRBV5-4 to TRBJ2-1; 9 bases are a match to TRBD2. This CDR3 is built from 13 residues. The V gene end was trimmed by 4 bases and the J gene end by 10 bases; junction bases not matched to a gene: 6. Germline V lookup: CDR1 SGHNT, CDR2 YYREEE (reference sequence). The CDR3 is CASSDGTSPEQFF. The CDR3 DNA follows: TGTGCCAGCAGCGATGGGACTAGCCCCGAGCAGTTCTTC.

The V call is TRBV4-3, the J call TRBJ2-3; possible D gene TRBD2, 6 bases. V dropped 0 bases and J dropped 0 bases, with 13 bases sitting between them. The CDR3 has 17 amino acids. The germline gives CDR1 LGHNA, CDR2 YSLEER. DNA for the CDR3: TGCGCCAGCAGCCAAGATAGGCTAGCGCGTAGCACAGATACGCAGTATTTT. As protein: CASSQDRLARSTDTQYF.

The chain links TRBV2 to TRBJ2-5; tentative D call: TRBD2 (5 bases). The CDR3 runs 15 residues. V lost 3 bases and J 5 bases, leaving 16 bases between the germline ends. The germline V gene encodes CDR1 SNHLY and CDR2 FYNNEI. The CDR3 DNA is TGTGCCAGCAGTGATGAGGGAGTCACAAGGGAGACCCAGTACTTC. This encodes CASSDEGVTRETQYF.

In its sample, this clone was seen a few times. The V and J genes are TRBV7-3 and TRBJ2-6; no clear D gene. Germline CDR1 reads SGHTA; CDR2 reads FQGTGA. Trimming cost V 5 bases and J 0 bases, with 8 bases left between them. The CDR3 loop spans 15 amino acids. This CDR3 reads CASSTYNSGANVLTF. In DNA, the CDR3 is TGTGCCAGCAGCACGTATAACTCTGGGGCCAACGTCCTGACTTTC.

This clone was seen a handful of times. This chain joins TRBV11-2 and TRBJ1-1; the D gene is possibly TRBD1 (5 bases). The germline gives CDR1 SGHAT, CDR2 FQNNGV. CDR3 size: 13 residues. The germline V and J ends were trimmed by 8 bases and 1 base, with 11 bases remaining between them. The CDR3 DNA follows: TGTGCCAGCTTTATGGGGGGGAACACTGAAGCTTTCTTT. Its translation: CASFMGGNTEAFF.

The rearrangement uses TRBV28 and TRBJ2-7; possibly TRBD2 for D (6 bases). The CDR3 consists of 15 residues. Per the germline V gene, CDR1 is MDHEN and CDR2 is SYDVKM. Trimming took 6 bases from V and 1 from J, leaving 16 bases between them. CDR3 coding DNA: TGTGCCAGCAGCGCGGGGACGGGGGATTCCTACGAGCAGTACTTC. It translates to CASSAGTGDSYEQYF.

The chain has TRBV4-1 and TRBJ1-5; D uncertain. Trimming shortened V by 1 base and J by 0 bases, and 4 bases separated the two germline ends. Looked up from germline, CDR1 is MGHRA and CDR2 is YSYEKL. CDR3 length: 14 amino acids. CDR3 residues: CASSQVDSNQPQHF. The CDR3 region has the DNA TGCGCCAGCAGCCAAGTCGATAGCAATCAGCCCCAGCATTTT.

This chain links TRBV4-2 with TRBJ1-1; a weak D match, TRBD1 (5 bases). V was clipped by 4 bases and J by 1 base, with 10 bases between them. From germline, CDR1 is LGHNA and CDR2 YNFKEQ. This CDR3 spans 14 amino acids. CDR3 in DNA: TGTGCCAGCAGCCCCCCTGGGGGGAACACTGAAGCTTTCTTT. It codes for CASSPPGGNTEAFF.

The V call is TRBV7-6, the J call TRBJ1-6; D uncertain. V lost 4 bases, J lost 1 base, and 8 bases lay in between. This CDR3 is 15 amino acids long. Germline CDR1 reads SGHVS; CDR2 reads FNYEAQ. The CDR3 DNA reads TGTGCCAGCAGCTCCGAGGGATCCTATAATTCACCCCTCCACTTT. It translates to CASSSEGSYNSPLHF.

The chain carries TRBV27 and TRBJ1-5; 7 bases line up with TRBD1. CDR1 MNHEY and CDR2 SMNVEV come from the germline V gene (reference sequence). This CDR3 spans 16 amino acids. Losses at the gene ends were 4 bases for V and 1 base for J; bases not matched to a gene: 7. The CDR3 sequence: CASSSTGVLSNQPQHF. For the CDR3, the DNA is TGTGCCAGCAGTTCAACAGGGGTGTTAAGCAATCAGCCCCAGCATTTT.

The chain recombines TRBV10-3 with TRBJ2-3, with 9 bases that match TRBD2. Trimming at V came to 10 bases and at J to 3 bases, leaving 8 bases not matched to a gene. Germline V gene lookup returns CDR1 ENHRY and CDR2 SYGVKD. The CDR3 is 14 residues long. This CDR3 reads CASESGRTTDTQYF. CDR3 nucleotides: TGTGCCAGCGAAAGCGGGAGGACGACAGATACGCAGTATTTT.

This clone is deemed large. CDR3 DNA: TGTGCCAGCAGCCAAGATTGGGCTAGCGGGTTCTACGAGCAGTACTTC. Amino acid sequence: CASSQDWASGFYEQYF. The gene calls are TRBV4-2 and TRBJ2-7; 8 bases align to TRBD2. CDR1 and CDR2 from the germline V gene are LGHNA and YNFKEQ. The CDR3 runs to 16 residues. Trimming cost V 0 bases and J 3 bases; bases outside gene matches: 7.

This rearrangement joins TRBV5-1 to TRBJ1-6; possibly TRBD1 for D (6 bases). This CDR3 is 13 amino acids long. V was pared by 3 bases and J by 9 bases, with 10 bases between. Per germline, CDR1 SGHRS and CDR2 YFSETQ. The CDR3 DNA is TGCGCCAGCAGCTCCCCGACAGGTTCACCCCTCCACTTT. Its protein product is CASSSPTGSPLHF.

The chain uses TRBV21-1 and TRBJ1-1. TRBV21-1 is described as a pseudogene. The CDR3 totals 16 residues. This chain's CDR3 is CASSSEGGSGYTEAFF. The CDR3 DNA sequence: TGTGCCAGCAGCTCAGAAGGGGGGTCAGGGTACACTGAAGCTTTCTTT.

The gene calls are TRBV2 and TRBJ2-7; maybe TRBD1 (6 bases). Looked up from germline, CDR1 is SNHLY and CDR2 is FYNNEI. The CDR3 length is 14 residues. Trimming stripped 2 bases from V and 4 bases from J, with 12 bases between. The CDR3 DNA reads TGTGCCAGCAGTGAAAGGGGGAGCGTGTACGAGCAGTACTTC. Its protein is CASSERGSVYEQYF.

The chain recombines TRBV28 with TRBJ2-5; D uncertain. V was trimmed by 4 bases and J by 1 base, leaving 10 bases between them. The CDR3 has 14 amino acids. Germline CDR1 reads MDHEN; CDR2 reads SYDVKM. The CDR3 spells CASSWVAPQETQYF. The CDR3 coding sequence is TGTGCCAGCAGTTGGGTGGCCCCCCAAGAGACCCAGTACTTC.

The genes are TRBV5-6 and TRBJ2-7; the D call may be TRBD1 or TRBD2 (6 bases each). Germline CDR1 is SGHDT and CDR2 is YYEEEE. This CDR3 is built from 14 residues. V was cut by 4 bases and J by 3 bases, with 14 bases left in between. CDR3 bases: TGTGCCAGCAGCGGATACAGGGAGGTCTACGAGCAGTACTTC. Protein product: CASSGYREVYEQYF.